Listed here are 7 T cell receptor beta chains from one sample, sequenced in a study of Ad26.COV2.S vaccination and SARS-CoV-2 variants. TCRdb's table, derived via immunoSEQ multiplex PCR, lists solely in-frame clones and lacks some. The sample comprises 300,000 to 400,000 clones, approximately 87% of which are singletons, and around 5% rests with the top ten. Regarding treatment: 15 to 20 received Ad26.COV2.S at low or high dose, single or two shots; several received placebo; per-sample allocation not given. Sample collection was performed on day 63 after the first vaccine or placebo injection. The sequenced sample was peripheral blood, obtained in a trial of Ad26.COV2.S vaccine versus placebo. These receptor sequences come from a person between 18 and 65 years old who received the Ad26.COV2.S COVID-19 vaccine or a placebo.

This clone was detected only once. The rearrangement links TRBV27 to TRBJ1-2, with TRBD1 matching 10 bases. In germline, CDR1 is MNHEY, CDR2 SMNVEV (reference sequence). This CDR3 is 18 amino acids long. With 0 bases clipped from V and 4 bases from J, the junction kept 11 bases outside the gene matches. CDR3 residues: CASSLSYGTGEGFYGYTF. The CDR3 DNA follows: TGTGCCAGCAGTTTATCGTACGGGACAGGGGAGGGATTCTATGGCTACACCTTC.

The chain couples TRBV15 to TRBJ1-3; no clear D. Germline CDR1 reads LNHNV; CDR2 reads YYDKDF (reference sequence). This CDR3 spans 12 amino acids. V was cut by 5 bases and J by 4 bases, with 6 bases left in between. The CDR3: CATSFVGNTIYF. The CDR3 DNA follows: TGTGCCACCAGCTTCGTGGGAAACACCATATATTTT.

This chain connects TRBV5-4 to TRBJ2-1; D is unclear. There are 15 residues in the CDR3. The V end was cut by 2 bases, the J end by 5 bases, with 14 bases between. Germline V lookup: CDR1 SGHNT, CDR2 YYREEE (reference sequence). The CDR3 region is CASSLRLGYNNEQFF. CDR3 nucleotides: TGTGCCAGCAGCTTAAGACTGGGTTATAACAATGAGCAGTTCTTC.

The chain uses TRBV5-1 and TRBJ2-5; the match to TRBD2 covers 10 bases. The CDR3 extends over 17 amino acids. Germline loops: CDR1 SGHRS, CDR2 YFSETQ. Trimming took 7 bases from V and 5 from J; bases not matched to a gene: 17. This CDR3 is CASAETVSGRRGETQYF. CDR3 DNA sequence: TGCGCCAGCGCTGAGACGGTTAGCGGGAGGAGGGGGGAGACCCAGTACTTC.

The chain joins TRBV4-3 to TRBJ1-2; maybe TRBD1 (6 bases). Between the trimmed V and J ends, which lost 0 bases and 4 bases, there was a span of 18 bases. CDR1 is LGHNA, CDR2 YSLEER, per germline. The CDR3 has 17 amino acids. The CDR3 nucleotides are TGCGCCAGCAGCCAAGAAGCAGGGACAAACCTATTCTATGGCTACACCTTC. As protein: CASSQEAGTNLFYGYTF.

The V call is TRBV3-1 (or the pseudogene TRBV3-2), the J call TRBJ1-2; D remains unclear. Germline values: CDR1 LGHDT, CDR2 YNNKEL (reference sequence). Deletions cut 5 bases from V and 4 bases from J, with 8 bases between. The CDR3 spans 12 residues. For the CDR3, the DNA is TGTGCCAGCAGCTACGCCGTCTATGGCTACACCTTC. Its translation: CASSYAVYGYTF.

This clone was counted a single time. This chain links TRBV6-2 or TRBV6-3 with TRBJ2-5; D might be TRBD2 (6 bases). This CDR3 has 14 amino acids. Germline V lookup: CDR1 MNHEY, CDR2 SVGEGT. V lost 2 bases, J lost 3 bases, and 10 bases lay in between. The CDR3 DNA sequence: TGTGCCAGCAGTTACCCCGTAGCGGAAGAGACCCAGTACTTC. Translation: CASSYPVAEETQYF.